A selection of T cell receptor beta chains follows, all from one sample in a study of blood T cell repertoires in COVID-19. Here immunoSEQ multiplex PCR was the method, and the copy in TCRdb shows in-frame clones only, minus some. Of approximately 47,000 clones detected, 90% appear once; the ten largest clones hold under 20%. Sample: peripheral blood. The receptors were gathered from a man between 65 and 80 years old with active COVID-19. CDR3s include the opening cysteine and the closing phenylalanine or tryptophan. D genes are given only for firm matches. For some rows the clone size is stated as once, few or many, or as a class when expanded; others skip it.

clone_size,d_call,cdr3_length,j_call,v_call,cdr3_nt,cdr3_aa
NA,TRBD2,16,TRBJ2-1,TRBV6-5,TGTGCCAGCAGTTCGTTGGTAGCGGGGGCCTACAATGAGCAGTTCTTC,CASSSLVAGAYNEQFF
NA,NA,15,TRBJ2-7,TRBV9,TGTGCCAGCAGCGTAGGAGACAGCTTCACCTACGAGCAGTACTTC,CASSVGDSFTYEQYF
NA,TRBD1,15,TRBJ2-2,TRBV4-1,TGCGCCAGCAGCCGGGTGACAGGGGTCACCGGGGAGCTGTTTTTT,CASSRVTGVTGELFF
NA,TRBD1,15,TRBJ2-1,TRBV24-1,TGTGCCACGAGCGGCCCTGGGACAGTTTACAATGAGCAGTTCTTC,CATSGPGTVYNEQFF
NA,NA,16,TRBJ2-1,TRBV7-2,TGTGCCAGCAGCTTAGCGGGACTCCCCGGCACCAATGAGCAGTTCTTC,CASSLAGLPGTNEQFF
NA,TRBD2,17,TRBJ2-3,TRBV24-1,TGTGCCACCAGTGATCGAGGACTAGCGGGGGGCCCAGATACGCAGTATTTT,CATSDRGLAGGPDTQYF
NA,NA,13,TRBJ1-5,TRBV10-3,TGTGCCATCAGTGATCTCTCGGGGCAGCCCCAGCATTTT,CAISDLSGQPQHF
NA,NA,14,TRBJ2-7,TRBV27,TGTGCCAGCAGTTTATATCAGACTGGCTACGAGCAGTACTTC,CASSLYQTGYEQYF
NA,NA,14,TRBJ1-3,TRBV5-6,TGTGCCAGCAGACCAACAGGGTCTGGAAACACCATATATTTT,CASRPTGSGNTIYF
once,NA,11,TRBJ2-5,TRBV20-1,TGCAGTGCTCCCACAGGTGTGACCCAGTACTTC,CSAPTGVTQYF
NA,NA,13,TRBJ1-1,TRBV21-1,TGTGCCAGCAGCAAGATCGAGCGGGGTGAAGCTTTCTTT,CASSKIERGEAFF
few,NA,14,TRBJ2-7,TRBV5-1,TGCGCCAGCAGCTTGGCAGGCAGGACCTACGAGCAGTACTTC,CASSLAGRTYEQYF
NA,NA,15,TRBJ1-4,TRBV30,TGTGCCTGGGGGGCAGGGGACCCCACTAATGAAAAACTGTTTTTT,CAWGAGDPTNEKLFF
NA,NA,15,TRBJ1-2,TRBV6-1,TGTGCCAGCAGTGAAGCATCAGGTGGGTGGTGGAGCTACACCTTC,CASSEASGGWWSYTF
NA,NA,16,TRBJ2-1,TRBV13,TGTGCCAGCAGCCCGAGTCAGGGGTACCCCTACAATGAGCAGTTCTTC,CASSPSQGYPYNEQFF
NA,TRBD1,14,TRBJ1-4,TRBV3-1/TRBV3-2,TGTGCCAGCAGCCTGAGGACAGGGAATGAAAAACTGTTTTTT,CASSLRTGNEKLFF